The 22 T cell receptor beta chains below were found in one sample sequenced in a study of blood T cells in healthy people across ages. It was with a sample-barcoded 5' primer and a J-beta primer mix that a second PCR of about 6 to 12 cycles was run. TCRdb passed the 5' RACE reads through MiXCR, listing each CDR3 protein once. This sample has about a million distinct CDR3 sequences, with roughly two fifths found just once. Sequencing was performed on blood. These receptors were collected from a man aged 18 to 30 in good health.

This clonotype was detected a few times. The chain recombines TRBV5-1 with TRBJ2-3; no clear D. Looked up from germline, CDR1 is SGHRS and CDR2 is YFSETQ. V was trimmed by 0 bases and J by 8 bases, leaving 13 bases between them. The CDR3 runs 14 residues. The DNA for the CDR3 is TGCGCCAGCAGCTTGGGGGATAAACTGGGTACGCAGTATTTT. Translated: CASSLGDKLGTQYF.

This clonotype was detected ten times or more. The chain employs TRBV20-1 and TRBJ2-7; D gene unclear. V was shortened by 3 bases and J by 4 bases, with 7 bases between the two germline ends. Looked up from germline, CDR1 is DFQATT and CDR2 is SNEGSKA (reference sequence). The CDR3 has 11 residues. CDR3 in amino acids: CSARREYEQYF. The CDR3, as DNA: TGCAGTGCTAGGAGAGAGTACGAGCAGTACTTC.

This clonotype occurred once. Sequence at one end of the junction differs from germline and may be a read error. V and J are TRBV6-5 and TRBJ2-1; 9 nucleotides line up with TRBD2. Germline-derived CDR1 and CDR2 are MNHEY and SVGAGI. The CDR3 totals 15 residues. CDR3 sequence: CASSDLAGKGNEQFF. The CDR3, as DNA: TGCGCCAGCAGTGACCTAGCGGGAAAGGGGAATGAGCAGTTCTTC.

This clonotype was seen a few times. The gene calls are TRBV20-1 and TRBJ2-3; TRBD2 might be the D (7 bases). Germline assignment: CDR1 DFQATT and CDR2 SNEGSKA (reference sequence). The CDR3 runs 14 residues. Trimming removed 4 bases from V and 4 bases from J, with 15 bases in between. The CDR3 nucleotides read TGCAGTGCTAACCCTGGCGGGGGCTCAGATACGCAGTATTTT. Amino acid sequence: CSANPGGGSDTQYF.

The chain couples TRBV7-2 to TRBJ2-3; D is unclear. V was shortened by 5 bases and J by 4 bases, with 7 bases between the two germline ends. CDR3 length: 12 amino acids. CDR1 and CDR2 (germline): SGHTA, FQGNSA. The CDR3 reads CASSHYSDTQYF. The CDR3 nucleotides read TGTGCCAGCAGCCACTACTCAGATACGCAGTATTTT.

This clonotype was recorded a few times. The rearrangement uses TRBV27 and TRBJ2-5; 11 bases align to TRBD2. Germline V gene data show CDR1 as MNHEY and CDR2 as SMNVEV (reference sequence). With V trimmed by 4 bases and J by 1 base, 8 bases remained unmatched. CDR3 length: 17 amino acids. CDR3 sequence: CASSSTKGTSGQETQYF. CDR3 nucleotide sequence: TGTGCCAGCAGTTCGACGAAGGGGACTAGCGGCCAAGAGACCCAGTACTTC.

The rearrangement joins TRBV6-2 or TRBV6-3 to TRBJ1-2, with D maybe TRBD1 (5 bases). This CDR3 is built from 14 residues. Trimming stripped 0 bases from V and 5 bases from J, with 10 bases between. Germline-derived CDR1 and CDR2 are MNHEY and SVGEGT. The CDR3 DNA reads TGTGCCAGCAGTTACTCGGGGGGACGGTATGGCTACACCTTC. It specifies CASSYSGGRYGYTF.

The sample holds a few counts of this clonotype. This sequence joins TRBV6-2 or TRBV6-3 and TRBJ1-2, with 9 bases matching TRBD1. The CDR3 runs to 14 residues. With V trimmed by 5 bases and J by 3 bases, 4 bases remained unmatched. The V gene's germline CDR1 is MNHEY and CDR2 SVGEGT. In nucleotides, the CDR3 is TGTGCCAGCAGTGAACAGGGGGCGTACTATGGCTACACCTTC. Protein sequence: CASSEQGAYYGYTF.

CDR3 bases: TGTGCCAGCAGCTTGGGAGCAGGGGGAGGGACGCAGTATTTT. It encodes CASSLGAGGGTQYF. The rearrangement links TRBV5-6 to TRBJ2-3; D might be TRBD1 or TRBD2, each matching 7 bases. Germline assignment: CDR1 SGHDT and CDR2 YYEEEE. V gave up 0 bases and J gave up 9 bases, with 14 bases separating them. This CDR3 contains 14 residues.

The CDR3 coding sequence is TGTGCCAGCTGCCCAGGGGGACAGGGGGACTTAGGAGCTTTCTTT. It encodes CASCPGGQGDLGAFF. This rearrangement joins TRBV12-3 or TRBV12-4 to TRBJ1-1, with TRBD1 matching over 11 bases. Trimming took 8 bases from V and 10 from J; bases not matched to a gene: 15. This CDR3 spans 15 amino acids.

Details on this clonotype: At one of its ends the junction is not consistent with the germline gene, which may arise from a read error. The chain recombines TRBV7-7 with TRBJ2-1; 14 bases are a match to TRBD2. This CDR3 spans 16 amino acids. Germline values: CDR1 SSHAT, CDR2 FNYEAQ (reference sequence). The CDR3 is CASSLGTSGGDNERFF. The DNA of the CDR3 is TGTGCTAGCAGCTTGGGGACTAGCGGGGGTGACAATGAGCGGTTCTTC.

A few counts support this clonotype. The chain carries TRBV12-3 or TRBV12-4 and TRBJ1-5, with D possibly being TRBD1 (6 bases). This CDR3 region has 14 residues. V lost 2 bases, J lost 6 bases, and 11 bases lay in between. CDR3 bases: TGTGCCAGCAGTTTAAACAGGGTGGGTCAGCCCCAGCATTTT. Encoded protein: CASSLNRVGQPQHF.

Of note for this clonotype: Germline is not matched at one junction end, which may reflect a read error. V gene TRBV2 combines with J gene TRBJ2-3; TRBD2 is a possible D gene (5 bases). Germline V gives CDR1 SNHLY, CDR2 FYNNEI. The CDR3 loop spans 15 amino acids. The CDR3: CASSDGISSTDTPYF. CDR3 in DNA: TGTGCCAGCAGTGACGGGATCTCTAGCACAGATACGCCGTATTTT.

This clonotype was found a few times. V usage is TRBV7-2 and J usage is TRBJ2-1; D is uncertain. V was cut by 5 bases and J by 1 base, with 12 bases left in between. The CDR3 loop spans 15 amino acids. In germline, CDR1 is SGHTA, CDR2 FQGNSA. CDR3 sequence (DNA): TGTGCCAGCAGCCCTTCAAGCCAGTCCTACAATGAGCAGTTCTTC. Residues: CASSPSSQSYNEQFF.

Worth noting for this clonotype: Germline is not matched at one junction end, which may reflect a read error. The V gene is TRBV4-3, the J gene TRBJ2-3; D remains ambiguous. The CDR3 sequence is 13 residues long. Germline V gene data show CDR1 as LGHNA and CDR2 as YSLEER. The CDR3 bases are TGCGCCATCAGCCATAGTCGGTCAGAGACGCAGTATTTT. Translated, it gives CAISHSRSETQYF.

A few counts support this clonotype. The rearrangement links TRBV4-1 to TRBJ1-1; D is unresolved. The CDR3 sequence is 14 residues long. Trimming cost V 5 bases and J 2 bases, with 12 bases left between them. Looked up from germline, CDR1 is MGHRA and CDR2 is YSYEKL. The CDR3 bases are TGCGCCAGCAGCGGAAGGAACCCTAACACTGAAGCTTTCTTT. Translating it yields CASSGRNPNTEAFF.

The V and J genes are TRBV9 and TRBJ1-2; possibly TRBD1 for D (5 bases). Trimming shortened V by 0 bases and J by 2 bases, and 17 bases separated the two germline ends. The CDR3 consists of 17 residues. Germline CDR1 is SGDLS and CDR2 is YYNGEE. DNA for the CDR3: TGTGCCAGCAGCGTAGTCCCCAGGTGGGACTTAAACTATGGCTACACCTTC. Translated: CASSVVPRWDLNYGYTF.

This clonotype appeared a few times. V and J are TRBV7-2 and TRBJ1-1, with a weak D call TRBD1 (6 bases). CDR3 size: 15 residues. CDR1 is SGHTA, CDR2 FQGNSA, per germline. Trimming took off 4 bases at V and 4 bases at J, with 16 bases between the two ends. DNA for the CDR3: TGTGCCAGCAGCTCACCGGGACAACAATTCACTGAAGCTTTCTTT. This translates into CASSSPGQQFTEAFF.

This chain joins TRBV5-1 and TRBJ2-3, with a tentative D call TRBD2 (6 bases). Trimming removed 3 bases at V and 8 bases at J, with 19 bases between. The CDR3 is 15 amino acids. From germline, CDR1 is SGHRS and CDR2 YFSETQ. The CDR3 nucleotides are TGCGCCAGCAGCTCCGCGCGGGGCCTCGGAGGTACGCAGTATTTT. Its protein is CASSSARGLGGTQYF. Supplemented by reference TRBV5-1 and TRBJ2-3, the full variable domain reads KAGVTQTPRYLIKTRGQQVTLSCSPISGHRSVSWYQQTPGQGLQFLFEYFSETQRNKGNFPGRFSGRQFSNSRSEMNVSTLELGDSALYLCASSSARGLGGTQYFGPGTRLTVL.

The chain joins TRBV10-3 to TRBJ2-3; 7 nucleotides line up with TRBD1. Trimming removed 8 bases from V and 2 bases from J; junction bases left unmatched: 10. Germline CDR1 is ENHRY and CDR2 is SYGVKD. The CDR3 is 15 residues long. CDR3 region: CAILRMTGSTDTQYF. Written as DNA, the CDR3 is TGTGCCATCCTAAGAATGACAGGGTCCACAGATACGCAGTATTTT.

This clonotype has only a few counts. The chain employs TRBV2 and TRBJ2-1; 7 bases align to TRBD2. The CDR3 totals 15 residues. Per germline, CDR1 SNHLY and CDR2 FYNNEI. With V trimmed by 3 bases and J by 4 bases, 6 bases remained unmatched. CDR3 residues: CASSDPREMYNEQFF. As DNA, the CDR3 is TGTGCCAGCAGTGATCCGCGGGAGATGTACAATGAGCAGTTCTTC.

The V call is TRBV20-1, the J call TRBJ2-3; D ambiguous. CDR1 is DFQATT, CDR2 SNEGSKA, per germline (reference sequence). This CDR3 contains 14 residues. V lost 6 bases and J lost 2, with 15 bases in between. In nucleotides, the CDR3 is TGCAGTGCGGCCGCGCGCGTGGCCACAGATACGCAGTATTTT. This encodes CSAAARVATDTQYF.